These 11 T cell receptor beta chains were all obtained from the same sample, sequenced in a study of T cells expressing NK-cell markers. TCRdb re-called the 5' RACE reads; every CDR3 protein appears as one record, without DNA. Recorded for this sample: about 460,000 distinct CDR3 sequences. The sequencing sample was made of blood T cells: a sorted CD56 or NKG2C T cell subset, CD4+ or CD8+ T cells, or bulk PBMC T cells (not recorded which). All receptors come from a woman between 50 and 59 years old in good health.

The chain combines TRBV5-1 with TRBJ2-2; TCRdb indicates TRBD1, and absent DNA this call remains unverified. This CDR3 is built from 15 residues. Germline V lookup: CDR1 SGHRS, CDR2 YFSETQ. CDR3 region: CASSIRDRQAGELFF.

This sequence joins TRBV20-1 and TRBJ2-1; checking the TCRdb D call of TRBD2 is not possible without DNA. Germline lookup yields CDR1 DFQATT and CDR2 SNEGSKA (reference sequence). CDR3 length equals 16 residues. The CDR3: CSARDPAGLSYNEQFF.

The V gene is TRBV5-1, the J gene TRBJ1-1. The CDR3 is 14 residues long. Germline assignment: CDR1 SGHRS and CDR2 YFSETQ. The CDR3 spells CASSFTQKNTEAFF.

This chain uses TRBV24-1 with TRBJ2-2; TCRdb's assignment of TRBD2 cannot be checked, as there is no DNA. Germline lookup yields CDR1 KGHDR and CDR2 SFDVKD. The CDR3 is made up of 13 amino acids. The CDR3 sequence is CATASPGGGELFF.

The V gene is TRBV12-3 or TRBV12-4, the J gene TRBJ1-1; TCRdb's D gene call, TRBD1, goes unchecked for lack of DNA. This CDR3 has 13 residues. The CDR3 here is CASTGRRGSEAFF.

The chain is built from TRBV5-1 and TRBJ2-7; TCRdb lists TRBD1, though no DNA is available to test this call. There are 18 residues in the CDR3. CDR1 and CDR2 (germline): SGHRS, YFSETQ. CDR3 in amino acids: CASSLQTLTTGNLYEQYF.

J is TRBJ1-2 and V is TRBV4-1; TCRdb gives TRBD1 as the D gene, but with no DNA this cannot be confirmed. The CDR3 extends over 15 amino acids. The V gene's germline CDR1 is MGHRA and CDR2 YSYEKL. CDR3 sequence reads: CASSHPQGGDYGYTF.

This CDR3 reads CSTTGTSGSGDTQYF. The chain links TRBV29-1 to TRBJ2-3; without DNA, the TCRdb call of TRBD2 cannot be checked. Germline V lookup: CDR1 SQVTM, CDR2 ANQGSEA. The CDR3 is 15 amino acids.

The chain joins TRBV20-1 to TRBJ2-1. The CDR3 runs to 11 residues. From germline, CDR1 is DFQATT and CDR2 SNEGSKA (reference sequence). The chain's CDR3 is CSYEKGNEQFF.

The rearrangement links TRBV15 to TRBJ2-4. The CDR3 loop spans 16 amino acids. Germline V gene sequence: CDR1 LNHNV, CDR2 YYDKDF (reference sequence). This CDR3 is CATSRDRSLAKNIQYF.

CDR3: CATSTSGLSLSYNEQFF. V is TRBV28 and J is TRBJ2-1; with no DNA, the TCRdb D assignment of TRBD2 cannot be verified. Germline assignment: CDR1 MDHEN and CDR2 SYDVKM. This CDR3 has 17 amino acids.